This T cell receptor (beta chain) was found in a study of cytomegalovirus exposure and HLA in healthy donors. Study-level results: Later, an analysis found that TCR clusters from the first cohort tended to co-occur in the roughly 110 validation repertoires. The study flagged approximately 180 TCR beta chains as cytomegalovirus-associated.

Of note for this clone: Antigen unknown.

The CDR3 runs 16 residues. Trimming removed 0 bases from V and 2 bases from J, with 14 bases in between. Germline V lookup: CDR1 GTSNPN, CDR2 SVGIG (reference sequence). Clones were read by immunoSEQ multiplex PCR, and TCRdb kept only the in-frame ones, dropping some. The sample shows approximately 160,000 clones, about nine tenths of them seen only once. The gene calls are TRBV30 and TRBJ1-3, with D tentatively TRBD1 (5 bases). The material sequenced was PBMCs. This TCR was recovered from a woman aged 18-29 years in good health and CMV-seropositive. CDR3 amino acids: CAWSVLVGVAGNTIYF. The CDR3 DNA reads TGTGCCTGGAGTGTGTTGGTAGGGGTTGCTGGAAACACCATATATTTT.